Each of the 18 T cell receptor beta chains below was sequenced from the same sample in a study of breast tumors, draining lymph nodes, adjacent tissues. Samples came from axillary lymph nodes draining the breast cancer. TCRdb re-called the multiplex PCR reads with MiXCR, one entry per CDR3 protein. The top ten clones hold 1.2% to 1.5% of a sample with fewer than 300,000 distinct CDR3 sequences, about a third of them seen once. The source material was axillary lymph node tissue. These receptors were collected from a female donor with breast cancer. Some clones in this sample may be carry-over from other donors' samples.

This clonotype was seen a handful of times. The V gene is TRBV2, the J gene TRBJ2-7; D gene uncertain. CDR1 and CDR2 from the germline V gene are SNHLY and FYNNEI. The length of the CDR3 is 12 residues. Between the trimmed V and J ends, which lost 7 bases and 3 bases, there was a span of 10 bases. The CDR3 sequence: CASMRTHYEQYF. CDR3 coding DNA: TGTGCCAGCATGAGGACCCACTACGAGCAGTACTTC.

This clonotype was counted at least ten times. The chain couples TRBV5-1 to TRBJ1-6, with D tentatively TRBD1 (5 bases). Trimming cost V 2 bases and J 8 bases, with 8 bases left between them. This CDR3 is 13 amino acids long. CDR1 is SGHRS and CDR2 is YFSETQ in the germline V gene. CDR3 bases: TGCGCCAGCAGCTTAGGGGTGGATTCACCCCTCCACTTT. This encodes CASSLGVDSPLHF.

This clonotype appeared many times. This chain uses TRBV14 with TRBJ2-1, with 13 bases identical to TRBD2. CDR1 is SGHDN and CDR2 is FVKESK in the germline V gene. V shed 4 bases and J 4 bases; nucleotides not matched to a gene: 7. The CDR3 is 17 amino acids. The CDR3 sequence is CASSLRLAGGPYNEQFF. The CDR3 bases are TGTGCCAGCAGCCTACGACTAGCGGGAGGCCCTTACAATGAGCAGTTCTTC.

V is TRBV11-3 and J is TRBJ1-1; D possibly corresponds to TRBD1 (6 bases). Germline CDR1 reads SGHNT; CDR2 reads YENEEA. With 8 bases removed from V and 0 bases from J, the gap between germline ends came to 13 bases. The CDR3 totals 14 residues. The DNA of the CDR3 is TGTGCCAGCGGGGGAACAGGGTTGAACACTGAAGCTTTCTTT. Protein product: CASGGTGLNTEAFF.

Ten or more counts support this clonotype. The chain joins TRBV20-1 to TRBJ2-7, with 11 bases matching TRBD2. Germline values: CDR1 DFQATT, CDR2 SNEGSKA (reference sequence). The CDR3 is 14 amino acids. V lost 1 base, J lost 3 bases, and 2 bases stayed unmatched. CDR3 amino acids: CSARGLAGGYEQYF. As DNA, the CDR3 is TGCAGTGCTAGAGGGCTAGCGGGAGGCTACGAGCAGTACTTC.

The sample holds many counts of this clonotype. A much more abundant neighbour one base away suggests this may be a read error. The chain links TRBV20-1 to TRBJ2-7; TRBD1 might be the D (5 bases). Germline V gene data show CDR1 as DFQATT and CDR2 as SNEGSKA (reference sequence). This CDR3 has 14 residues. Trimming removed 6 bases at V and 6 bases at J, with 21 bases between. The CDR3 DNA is TGCAGTGCGGAATCAGGGTTCGGAACCTCCGAGCAGTACTTC. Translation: CSAESGFGTSEQYF.

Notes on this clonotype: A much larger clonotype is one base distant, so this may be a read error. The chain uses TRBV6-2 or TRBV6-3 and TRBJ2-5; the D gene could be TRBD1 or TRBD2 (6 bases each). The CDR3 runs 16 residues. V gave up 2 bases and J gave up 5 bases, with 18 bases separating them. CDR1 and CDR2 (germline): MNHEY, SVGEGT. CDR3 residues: CASSYGGSGAHETQYF. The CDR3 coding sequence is TGTGCCAGCAGTTACGGGGGGTCGGGGGCACATGAGACCCAGTACTTC.

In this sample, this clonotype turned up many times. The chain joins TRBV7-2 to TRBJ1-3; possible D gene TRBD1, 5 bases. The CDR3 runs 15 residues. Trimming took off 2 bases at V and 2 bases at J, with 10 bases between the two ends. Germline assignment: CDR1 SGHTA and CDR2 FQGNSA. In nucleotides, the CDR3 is TGTGCCAGCAGCTTAACAGGTCCCCCTGGAAACACCATATATTTT. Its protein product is CASSLTGPPGNTIYF.

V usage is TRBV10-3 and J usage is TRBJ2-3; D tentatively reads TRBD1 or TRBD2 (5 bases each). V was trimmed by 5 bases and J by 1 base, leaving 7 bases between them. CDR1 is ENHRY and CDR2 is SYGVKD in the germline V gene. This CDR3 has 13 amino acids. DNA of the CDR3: TGTGCCATCAGTCAGGGACGCACAGATACGCAGTATTTT. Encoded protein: CAISQGRTDTQYF.

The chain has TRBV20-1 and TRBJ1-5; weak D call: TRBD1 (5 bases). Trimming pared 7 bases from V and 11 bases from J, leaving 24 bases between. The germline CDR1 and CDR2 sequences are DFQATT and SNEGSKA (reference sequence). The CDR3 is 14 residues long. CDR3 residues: CSVLSGANQETQHF. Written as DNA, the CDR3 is TGCAGTGTCCTTAGCGGGGCTAACCAAGAGACCCAGCATTTT.

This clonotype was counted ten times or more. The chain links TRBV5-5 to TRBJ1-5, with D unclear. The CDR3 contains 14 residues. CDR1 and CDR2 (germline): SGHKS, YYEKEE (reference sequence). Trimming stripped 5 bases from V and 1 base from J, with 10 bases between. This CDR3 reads CASSPAVSNQPQHF. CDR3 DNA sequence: TGTGCCAGCAGTCCCGCGGTAAGCAATCAGCCCCAGCATTTT.

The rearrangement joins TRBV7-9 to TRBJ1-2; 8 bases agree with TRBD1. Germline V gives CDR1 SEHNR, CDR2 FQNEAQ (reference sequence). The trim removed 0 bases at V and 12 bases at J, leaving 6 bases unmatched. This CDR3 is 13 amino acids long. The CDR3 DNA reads TGTGCCAGCAGCTTAGCTCAGGGGGCTGGAAACACCTTC. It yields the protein CASSLAQGAGNTF.

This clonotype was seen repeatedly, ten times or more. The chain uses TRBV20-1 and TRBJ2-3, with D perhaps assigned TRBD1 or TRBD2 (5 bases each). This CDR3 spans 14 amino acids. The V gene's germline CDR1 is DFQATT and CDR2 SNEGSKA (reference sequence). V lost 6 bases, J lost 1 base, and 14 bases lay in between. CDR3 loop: CSAPRDGGTDTQYF. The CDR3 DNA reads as TGCAGTGCCCCACGGGACGGCGGCACAGATACGCAGTATTTT.

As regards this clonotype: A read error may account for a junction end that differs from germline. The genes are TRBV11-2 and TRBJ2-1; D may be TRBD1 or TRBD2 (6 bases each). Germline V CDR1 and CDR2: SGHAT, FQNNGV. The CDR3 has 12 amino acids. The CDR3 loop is CANSFRGHARFF. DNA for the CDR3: TGTGCCAACAGCTTCCGGGGGCACGCGCGGTTCTTC.

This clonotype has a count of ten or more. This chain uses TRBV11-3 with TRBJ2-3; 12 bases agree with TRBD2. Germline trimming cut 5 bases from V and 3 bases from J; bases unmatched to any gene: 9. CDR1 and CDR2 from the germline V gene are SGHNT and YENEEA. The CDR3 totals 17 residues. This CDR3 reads CASSPWTSGTKTDTQYF. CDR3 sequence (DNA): TGTGCCAGCAGCCCTTGGACTAGCGGGACAAAAACAGATACGCAGTATTTT.

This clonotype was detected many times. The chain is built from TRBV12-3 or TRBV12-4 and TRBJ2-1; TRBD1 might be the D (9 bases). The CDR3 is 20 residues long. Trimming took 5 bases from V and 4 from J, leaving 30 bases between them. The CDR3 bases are TGTGCCAGCAGTGCCCGACAGGGGGGGCGGGAGGCCCGATCGTACAATGAGCAGTTCTTC. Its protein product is CASSARQGGREARSYNEQFF.

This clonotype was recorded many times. CDR3 in amino acids: CAISESSGQATYEQYF. The CDR3 DNA follows: TGTGCCATCAGTGAGTCCTCGGGACAGGCTACCTACGAGCAGTACTTC. This chain connects TRBV10-3 to TRBJ2-7; 8 bases match TRBD1. The CDR3 totals 16 residues. Losses at the gene ends were 0 bases for V and 2 bases for J; bases not matched to a gene: 6. Germline V CDR1 and CDR2: ENHRY, SYGVKD.

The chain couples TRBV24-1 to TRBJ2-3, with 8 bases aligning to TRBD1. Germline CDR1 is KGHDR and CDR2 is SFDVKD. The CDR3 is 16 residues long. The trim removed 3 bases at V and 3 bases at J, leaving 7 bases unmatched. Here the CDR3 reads CATSDPGQGRTDTQYF. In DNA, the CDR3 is TGTGCCACCAGTGATCCAGGACAGGGTAGGACAGATACGCAGTATTTT.